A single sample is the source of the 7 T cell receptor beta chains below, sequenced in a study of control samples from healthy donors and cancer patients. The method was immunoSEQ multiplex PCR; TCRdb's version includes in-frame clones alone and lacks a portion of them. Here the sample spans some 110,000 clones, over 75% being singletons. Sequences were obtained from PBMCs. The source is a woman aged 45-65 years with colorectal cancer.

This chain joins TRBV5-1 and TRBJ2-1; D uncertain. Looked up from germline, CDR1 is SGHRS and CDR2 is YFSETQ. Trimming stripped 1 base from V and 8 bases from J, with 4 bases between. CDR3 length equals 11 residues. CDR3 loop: CASSLIDEQFF. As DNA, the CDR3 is TGCGCCAGCAGCTTGATAGATGAGCAGTTCTTC.

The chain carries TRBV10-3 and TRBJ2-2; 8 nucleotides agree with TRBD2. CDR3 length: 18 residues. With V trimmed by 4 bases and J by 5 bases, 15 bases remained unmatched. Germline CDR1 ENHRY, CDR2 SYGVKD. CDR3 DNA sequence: TGTGCCATCAGTGGGACCCCAGTTGCGGGAGGTTCTACCGGGGAGCTGTTTTTT. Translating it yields CAISGTPVAGGSTGELFF.

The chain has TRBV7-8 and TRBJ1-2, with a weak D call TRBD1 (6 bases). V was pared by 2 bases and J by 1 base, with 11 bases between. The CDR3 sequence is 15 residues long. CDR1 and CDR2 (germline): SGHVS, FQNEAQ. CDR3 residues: CASSLWGRSNYGYTF. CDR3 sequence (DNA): TGTGCCAGCAGCTTATGGGGGCGCAGTAACTATGGCTACACCTTC.

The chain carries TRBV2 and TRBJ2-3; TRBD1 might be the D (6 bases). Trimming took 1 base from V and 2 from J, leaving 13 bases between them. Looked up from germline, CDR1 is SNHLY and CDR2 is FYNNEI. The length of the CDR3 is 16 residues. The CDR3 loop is CASSEDQGLNTDTQYF. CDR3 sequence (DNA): TGTGCCAGCAGTGAAGATCAGGGGTTAAACACAGATACGCAGTATTTT.

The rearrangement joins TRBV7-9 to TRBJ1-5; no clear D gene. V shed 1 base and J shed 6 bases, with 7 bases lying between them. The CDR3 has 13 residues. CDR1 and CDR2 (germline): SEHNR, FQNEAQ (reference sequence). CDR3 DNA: TGTGCCAGCAGCTTAGATGGCCCTCAGCCCCAGCATTTT. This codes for CASSLDGPQPQHF.

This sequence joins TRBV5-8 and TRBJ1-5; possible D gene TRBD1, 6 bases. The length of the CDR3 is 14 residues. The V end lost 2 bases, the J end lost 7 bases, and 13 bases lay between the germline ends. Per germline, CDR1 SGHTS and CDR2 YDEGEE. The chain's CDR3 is CASSFEGDSQPQHF. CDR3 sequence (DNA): TGTGCCAGCAGCTTCGAGGGGGACTCCCAGCCCCAGCATTTT.

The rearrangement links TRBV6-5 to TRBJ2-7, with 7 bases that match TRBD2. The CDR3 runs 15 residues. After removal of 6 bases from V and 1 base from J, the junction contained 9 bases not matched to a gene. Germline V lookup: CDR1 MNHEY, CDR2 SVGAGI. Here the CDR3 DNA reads TGTGCCAGCAGAATCTTGGATAGCGGGTCCTACGAGCAGTACTTC. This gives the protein CASRILDSGSYEQYF.